This TCR beta chain was obtained from a study of T-cell reconstitution after alpha-beta-depleted transplantation in children. Overall study results and limits: The main origin of T-cell counts and diversity one year after transplant was newly produced T cells.

The germline V gene encodes CDR1 SEHNR and CDR2 FQNEAQ (reference sequence). Trimming removed 3 bases from V and 1 base from J; junction bases left unmatched: 2. The CDR3 sequence is 15 residues long. This clonotype was observed many times. As yet, its antigen is unknown. Unique molecular identifiers were incorporated when the TCRbeta library was constructed. TCRdb processed the PCR reads anew with MiXCR; each CDR3 protein has one entry. The sample includes 150,000 to 200,000 distinct CDR3 sequences, 5.5% to 7% of them seen just once. The sequences come from PBMCs, collected before TCRalphabeta/CD19-depleted stem cell transplant. This sequence joins TRBV7-9 and TRBJ2-2; 7 bases are a match to TRBD1. This clonotype was sampled from a girl under three years old with combined immunodeficiency, due to receive a stem cell transplant. The chain's CDR3 is CASSFRTGNTGELFF. The CDR3 DNA is TGTGCCAGCAGCTTCCGGACAGGGAACACCGGGGAGCTGTTTTTT.